The present T cell receptor beta chain was sequenced within a study of monozygotic twins with inflammatory bowel disease. The CDR3 contains 14 residues. Germline V gene data show CDR1 as SGDLS and CDR2 as YYNGEE. Whole-study findings and limits: Diversity of TCRbeta measured by inverse Simpson was lower in IBD patients than in healthy co-twins. Other individuals had fewer clonotypes in common with IBD patients than with healthy twins, especially with disease activity.

Molecular identifiers with 6-nucleotide sample barcodes were added during cDNA synthesis via template switching. Nested PCRs of approximately 16 and 9 cycles, two in total, were run on TCRalpha and TCRbeta cDNA. TCRdb derives one entry per CDR3 protein from the 5' RACE reads, leaving out DNA. In all, the sample yields hundreds of thousands of distinct CDR3 sequences. As concerns this clonotype: Its antigen is undetermined.

The receptor's source is a human donor with ulcerative colitis or Crohn's disease, or a healthy co-twin of an affected twin (not recorded which). The gene calls are TRBV9 and TRBJ2-1. The sequencing sample was made of blood. The CDR3 sequence: CASSTGTTYNEQFF.